One T cell receptor beta chain is described in this entry. The record originates from a study of CD8+ T cells in alopecia areata. Study-wide context: Treatment of the treated patients consisted of oral tofacitinib, 5 to 10 mg twice daily.

CDR3 length equals 15 residues. Germline assignment: CDR1 GTSNPN and CDR2 SVGIG (reference sequence). Trimming removed 5 bases from V and 8 bases from J; junction bases left unmatched: 17. Extraction and reverse transcription of RNA yielded cDNA as the sequencing template. Repertoires were generated with immunoSEQ multiplex PCR, while TCRdb's copy carries only in-frame clones and drops some. This sample has fewer than 200,000 clones, with about 63% found just once. The chain combines TRBV30 with TRBJ1-2; TRBD1 matches at 7 bases. The clonotype originates from a human donor with alopecia areata. Material: CD4+ T cells sorted from blood, obtained at week 0. In DNA form, the CDR3 reads TGTGCCTGGGCCGAAACAGGGGTACGGTATAAAGGCTACACCTTC. It specifies CAWAETGVRYKGYTF.